The sample holds many counts of the clone carrying this T cell receptor beta chain. Its antigen remains unidentified. Quantitative 5'-RACE with molecular barcodes was used to make the TCR beta libraries. TCRdb itself ran the 5' RACE reads through MiXCR, one entry per CDR3 protein. This table holds some 140,000 distinct CDR3 sequences, about 7% found once. These data are taken from a study of CD8 T cells in ankylosing spondylitis. Whole-study findings and limits: Significant enrichment of disease-linked clones was reportedly seen in matched ankylosing spondylitis synovial fluid. Some motif variants were previously reported in reactive arthritis synovial fluid and blood. A TCR beta motif of about 8 highly homologous variants appeared characteristic of ankylosing spondylitis blood.

Germline assignment: CDR1 MGHRA and CDR2 YSYEKL. The CDR3 is 15 amino acids. V lost 4 bases to trimming and J lost 3 bases, with 13 bases between them. Sequencing input: blood, either unsorted or a sorted T cell fraction (not recorded which). V and J are TRBV4-1 and TRBJ2-4; D possibly corresponds to TRBD2 (5 bases). This sequence originates from a female donor with ankylosing spondylitis or in good health (not recorded which). The CDR3 here is CASSRFRDVKNIQYF. Written as DNA, the CDR3 is TGCGCCAGCAGCCGTTTCCGGGATGTCAAAAACATTCAGTACTTC.